What follows describes a single T cell receptor (beta chain). It lacks a known antigen. The sample holds no much larger clone one base away, and base qualities are not on file. The sample is drawn from a study of blood T cell repertoires in COVID-19 (dated by TCRdb to the early 2020s). Regarding the study in general: Samples covering the acute and convalescent phases of COVID-19 were provided by collaborators in the United States, Italy and Spain. The dataset comprised deeply sampled blood TCRbeta repertoires from subjects exposed to, actively infected with, or recovered from COVID-19. Nearly every sample came with metadata listing a de-identified subject ID, COVID-19 status, age in years and sex. The prospective study material was composed of cDNA or gDNA derived from T cells, B-cell-depleted T cells, or PBMCs. The repertoires were released in a freely available public database intended as a resource for research on the immune response to SARS-CoV-2. Where HLA class I and class II types were available, the types were taken from metadata supplied by the sample provider, not from assay-based typing. Samples came from the ongoing ImmuneRACE study (first 160 participants) plus 1,254 subjects from 6 global collaborators. Overall study outcomes, separate from this receptor: Clinical and demographic metadata were provided uncurated, with the amount varying by source and participant.

Enrolling through a virtual design, the prospective study's participants ranged in age from roughly 18 to 89 years and lived across approximately 25 United States geographic areas. Cohort assignment in the prospective study relied on participant-reported clinical history from a screening survey and a study questionnaire. For ImmuneRACE Cohort 3, a participant was defined as recovered based on two consecutive negative NP/OP PCR tests, clearance by a healthcare professional, or resolution of symptoms. In the prospective study, whole blood, serum and a nasopharyngeal or oropharyngeal swab were collected from each participant by mobile phlebotomists. Participants in the prospective study had the option to provide additional blood draws and questionnaires over a roughly 2-month period. Before DNA extraction, blood samples from the prospective study were shipped at room temperature or frozen. The CDR3 has 14 amino acids, counting the end cysteine and phenylalanine. Here the CDR3 DNA is all that survives: 42 bases in frame from base 1. CDR1 and CDR2 were assigned from the germline V gene (reference sequence) as SGHAT and FQDESV. V ends up 5 bases short and J 6 bases short, with an unmatched junction base count of 7.

TCRbeta CDR3 regions were amplified from genomic DNA using the immunoSEQ Assay, a bias-controlled multiplex PCR. The paper's data handling went like this. Within the assay, amplification of reference gene primers was used to estimate how many nucleated cells each sample contained. To quantify the absolute abundance of each unique TCRbeta CDR3 rearrangement, sequence reads were collapsed and filtered. For each sample, productive Simpson clonality was calculated as the square root of Simpson's diversity index over productive rearrangements. Not all clones reach the TCRdb copy of this immuneACCESS table, which keeps in-frame sequences only. Checked studies attribute under half of the gap to unresolved V genes and leave the rest unexplained. The V and J calls and clone size were taken over from that table, and D and trimming were inferred from the DNA. The sample table shows approximately 310,000 clones, and 70% to 90% are seen once. The ten largest clones take up roughly 2% of the sample.

This chain is built from TRBV11-1 and TRBJ1-5; 7 bases in the middle match TRBD1. The source is a man aged 25 to 40 who had recovered from COVID-19. The sequenced sample consisted of PBMCs or T cells enriched from blood (not recorded which). The bases read TGTGCCAGCAGCCCGACAGGGACTCTTCAGCCCCAGCATTTT. Its protein reads: CASSPTGTLQPQHF.